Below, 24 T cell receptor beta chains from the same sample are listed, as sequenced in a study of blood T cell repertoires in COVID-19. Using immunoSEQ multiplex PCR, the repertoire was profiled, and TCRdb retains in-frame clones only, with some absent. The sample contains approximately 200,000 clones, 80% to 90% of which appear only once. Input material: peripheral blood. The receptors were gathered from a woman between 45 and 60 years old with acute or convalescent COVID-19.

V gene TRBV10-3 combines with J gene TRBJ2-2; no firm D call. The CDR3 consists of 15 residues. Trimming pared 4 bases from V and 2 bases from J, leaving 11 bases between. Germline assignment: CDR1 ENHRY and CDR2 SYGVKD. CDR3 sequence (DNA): TGTGCCATCAGTGGTTTACCAGTTAACACCGGGGAGCTGTTTTTT. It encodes CAISGLPVNTGELFF.

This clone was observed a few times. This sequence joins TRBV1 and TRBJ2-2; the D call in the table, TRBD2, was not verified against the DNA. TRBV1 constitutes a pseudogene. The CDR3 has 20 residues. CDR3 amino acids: CTSRQGVGLAGPANTGELFF. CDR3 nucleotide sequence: TGCACCAGCAGACAGGGCGTCGGACTAGCGGGGCCCGCGAACACCGGGGAGCTGTTTTTT.

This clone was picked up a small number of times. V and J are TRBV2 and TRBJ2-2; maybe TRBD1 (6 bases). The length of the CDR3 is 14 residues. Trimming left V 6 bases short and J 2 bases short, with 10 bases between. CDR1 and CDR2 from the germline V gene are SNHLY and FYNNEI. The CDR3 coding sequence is TGTGCCAGCAGAGCAGGGGTCAACACCGGGGAGCTGTTTTTT. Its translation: CASRAGVNTGELFF.

CDR3 residues: CASSWEGGANYGYTF. Here the CDR3 DNA reads TGTGCCAGCAGCTGGGAGGGAGGAGCCAACTATGGCTACACCTTC. This rearrangement joins TRBV7-9 to TRBJ1-2; D uncertain. Trimming took off 4 bases at V and 2 bases at J, with 14 bases between the two ends. The CDR3 has 15 amino acids. Germline CDR1 SEHNR, CDR2 FQNEAQ (reference sequence).

CDR3 amino acids: CASSQDPAGSHEQFF. DNA of the CDR3: TGTGCCAGCTCACAAGATCCAGCGGGGAGTCATGAGCAGTTCTTC. The chain recombines TRBV18 with TRBJ2-1; the match to TRBD2 covers 7 bases. The V segment lost 4 bases and the J segment 8 bases; nucleotides outside the gene matches: 11. The CDR3 spans 15 residues. Germline CDR1 reads KGHSH; CDR2 reads LQKENI.

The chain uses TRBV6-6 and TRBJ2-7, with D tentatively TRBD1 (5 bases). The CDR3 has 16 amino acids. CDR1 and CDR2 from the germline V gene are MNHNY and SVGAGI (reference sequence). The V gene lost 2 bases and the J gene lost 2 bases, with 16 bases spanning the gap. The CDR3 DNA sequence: TGTGCCAGCAGTTACGGACACTCTCTCATCCCCTACGAGCAGTACTTC. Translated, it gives CASSYGHSLIPYEQYF.

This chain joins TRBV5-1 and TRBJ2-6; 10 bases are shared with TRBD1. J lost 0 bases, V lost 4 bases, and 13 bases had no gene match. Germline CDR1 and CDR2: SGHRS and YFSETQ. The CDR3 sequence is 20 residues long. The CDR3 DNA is TGCGCCAGCAGCCCGCACCGGGACAGGGGACACTTCTCTGGGGCCAACGTCCTGACTTTC. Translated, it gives CASSPHRDRGHFSGANVLTF.

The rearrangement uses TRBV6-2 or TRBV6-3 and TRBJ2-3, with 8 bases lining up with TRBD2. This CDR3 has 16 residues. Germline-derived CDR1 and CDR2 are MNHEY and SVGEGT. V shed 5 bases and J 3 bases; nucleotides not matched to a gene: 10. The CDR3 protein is CASSPFPGLVTDTQYF. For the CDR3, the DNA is TGTGCCAGCAGTCCGTTTCCGGGACTAGTAACAGATACGCAGTATTTT.

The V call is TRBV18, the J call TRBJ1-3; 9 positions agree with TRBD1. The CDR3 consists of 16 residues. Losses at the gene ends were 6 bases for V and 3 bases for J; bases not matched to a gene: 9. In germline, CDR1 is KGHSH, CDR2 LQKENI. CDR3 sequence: CASSTGTGTGGNTIYF. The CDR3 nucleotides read TGTGCCAGCTCTACCGGGACAGGGACCGGTGGAAACACCATATATTTT.

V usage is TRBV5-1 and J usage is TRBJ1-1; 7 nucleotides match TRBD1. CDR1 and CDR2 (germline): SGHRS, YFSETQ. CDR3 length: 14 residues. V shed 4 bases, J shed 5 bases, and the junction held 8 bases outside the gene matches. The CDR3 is CASSVKGAGTEAFF. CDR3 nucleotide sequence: TGCGCCAGCAGCGTCAAGGGGGCAGGGACTGAAGCTTTCTTT.

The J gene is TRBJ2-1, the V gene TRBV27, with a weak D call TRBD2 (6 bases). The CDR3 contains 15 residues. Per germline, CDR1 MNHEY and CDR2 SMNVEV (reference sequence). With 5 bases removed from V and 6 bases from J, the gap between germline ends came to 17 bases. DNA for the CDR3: TGTGCCAGCAGTACCCGACTAGGGATCAGCAATGAGCAGTTCTTC. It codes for CASSTRLGISNEQFF.

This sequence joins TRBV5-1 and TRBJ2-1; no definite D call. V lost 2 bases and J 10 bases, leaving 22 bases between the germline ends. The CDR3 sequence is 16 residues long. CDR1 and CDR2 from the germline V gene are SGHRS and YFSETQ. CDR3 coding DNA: TGCGCCAGCAGCTTCAGCAGTGAGACATCGAGACGGGAGCAGTTCTTC. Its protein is CASSFSSETSRREQFF.

The CDR3, as DNA: TGCGCCAGCAGCCAACATACTAGCGGGGGGGACAATGAGCAGTTCTTC. Its protein product is CASSQHTSGGDNEQFF. The J gene is TRBJ2-1, the V gene TRBV4-1; 13 nucleotides align to TRBD2. The CDR3 covers 16 residues. V gave up 2 bases and J gave up 5 bases; unmatched junction bases: 3. Germline V gene sequence: CDR1 MGHRA, CDR2 YSYEKL.

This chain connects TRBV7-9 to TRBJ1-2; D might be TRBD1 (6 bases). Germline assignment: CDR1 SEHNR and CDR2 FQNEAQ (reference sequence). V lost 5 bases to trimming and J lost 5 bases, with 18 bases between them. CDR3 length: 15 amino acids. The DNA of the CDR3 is TGTGCCAGCAGCCCAGGGGTCAGGGGCCCATATGGCTACACCTTC. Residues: CASSPGVRGPYGYTF. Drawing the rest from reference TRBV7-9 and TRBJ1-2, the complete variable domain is DTGVSQNPRHKITKRGQNVTFRCDPISEHNRLYWYRQTLGQGPEFLTYFQNEAQLEKSRLLSDRFSAERPKGSFSTLEIQRTEQGDSAMYLCASSPGVRGPYGYTFGSGTRLTVV.

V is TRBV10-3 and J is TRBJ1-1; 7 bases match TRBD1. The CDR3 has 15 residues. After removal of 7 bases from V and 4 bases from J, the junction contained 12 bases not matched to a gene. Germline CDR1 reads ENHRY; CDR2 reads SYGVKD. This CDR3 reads CAINPREGASTEAFF. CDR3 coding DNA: TGTGCCATCAACCCGCGGGAGGGGGCGAGCACTGAAGCTTTCTTT.

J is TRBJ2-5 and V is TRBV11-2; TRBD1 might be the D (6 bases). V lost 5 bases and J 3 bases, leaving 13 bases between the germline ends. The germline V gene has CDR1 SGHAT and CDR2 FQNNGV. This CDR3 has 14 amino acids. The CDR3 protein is CASSVGTTKETQYF. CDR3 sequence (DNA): TGTGCCAGCAGCGTCGGGACAACTAAAGAGACCCAGTACTTC.

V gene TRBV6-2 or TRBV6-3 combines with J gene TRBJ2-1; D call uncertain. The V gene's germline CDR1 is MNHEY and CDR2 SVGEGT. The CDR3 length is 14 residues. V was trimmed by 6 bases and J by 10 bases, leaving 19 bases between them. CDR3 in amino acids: CASSFPSPTREQFF. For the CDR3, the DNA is TGTGCCAGCAGCTTCCCTTCCCCCACACGCGAGCAGTTCTTC.

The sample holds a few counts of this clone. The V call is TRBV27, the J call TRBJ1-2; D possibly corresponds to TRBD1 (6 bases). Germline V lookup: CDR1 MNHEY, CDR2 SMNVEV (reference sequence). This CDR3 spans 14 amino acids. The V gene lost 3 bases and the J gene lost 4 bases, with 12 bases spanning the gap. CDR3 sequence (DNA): TGTGCCAGCAGTTTCGGGGGGCCCCCCTATGGCTACACCTTC. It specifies CASSFGGPPYGYTF.

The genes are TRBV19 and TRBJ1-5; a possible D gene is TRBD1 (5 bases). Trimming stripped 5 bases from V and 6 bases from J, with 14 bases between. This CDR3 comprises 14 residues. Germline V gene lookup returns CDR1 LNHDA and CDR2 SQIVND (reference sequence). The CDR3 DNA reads TGTGCCAGTAGTGCCCAGGGAATAATTCAGCCCCAGCATTTT. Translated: CASSAQGIIQPQHF.

DNA for the CDR3: TGTGCCAGTAGTTTCAATAGCGGGGGTAGCTCCTACGAGCAGTACTTC. As protein: CASSFNSGGSSYEQYF. This chain links TRBV19 with TRBJ2-7; 9 positions agree with TRBD2. Germline V gene data show CDR1 as LNHDA and CDR2 as SQIVND (reference sequence). J gave up 0 bases and V 5 bases, and 8 bases lay outside the gene matches. The CDR3 sequence is 16 residues long. Variable domain in full (rest from reference TRBV19 and TRBJ2-7): DGGITQSPKYLFRKEGQNVTLSCEQNLNHDAMYWYRQDPGQGLRLIYYSQIVNDFQKGDIAEGYSVSREKKESFPLTVTSAQKNPTAFYLCASSFNSGGSSYEQYFGPGTRLTVT.

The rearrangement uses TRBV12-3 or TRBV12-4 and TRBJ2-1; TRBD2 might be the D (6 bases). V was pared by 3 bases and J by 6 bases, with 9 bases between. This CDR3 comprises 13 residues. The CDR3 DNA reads TGTGCCAGCAGTTTTGTGGGGGGCAATGAGCAGTTCTTC. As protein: CASSFVGGNEQFF.

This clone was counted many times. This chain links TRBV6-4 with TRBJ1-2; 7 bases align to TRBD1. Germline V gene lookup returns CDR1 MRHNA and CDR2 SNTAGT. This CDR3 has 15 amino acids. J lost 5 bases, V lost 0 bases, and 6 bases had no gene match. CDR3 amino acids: CASSDSAGTAYGYTF. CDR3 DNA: TGTGCCAGCAGTGACTCGGCGGGGACAGCTTATGGCTACACCTTC.

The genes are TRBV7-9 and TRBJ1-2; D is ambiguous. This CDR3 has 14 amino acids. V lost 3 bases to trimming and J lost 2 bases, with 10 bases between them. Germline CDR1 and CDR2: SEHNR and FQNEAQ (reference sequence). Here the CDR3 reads CASSFTDINYGYTF. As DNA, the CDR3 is TGTGCCAGCAGCTTTACAGACATCAACTATGGCTACACCTTC.

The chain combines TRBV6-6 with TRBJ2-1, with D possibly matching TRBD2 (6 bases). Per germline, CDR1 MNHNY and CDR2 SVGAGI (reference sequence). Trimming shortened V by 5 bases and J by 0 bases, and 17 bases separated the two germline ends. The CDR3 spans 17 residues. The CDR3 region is CASSPEAGLFSYNEQFF. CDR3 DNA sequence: TGTGCCAGCAGTCCCGAAGCGGGCCTCTTCTCCTACAATGAGCAGTTCTTC.